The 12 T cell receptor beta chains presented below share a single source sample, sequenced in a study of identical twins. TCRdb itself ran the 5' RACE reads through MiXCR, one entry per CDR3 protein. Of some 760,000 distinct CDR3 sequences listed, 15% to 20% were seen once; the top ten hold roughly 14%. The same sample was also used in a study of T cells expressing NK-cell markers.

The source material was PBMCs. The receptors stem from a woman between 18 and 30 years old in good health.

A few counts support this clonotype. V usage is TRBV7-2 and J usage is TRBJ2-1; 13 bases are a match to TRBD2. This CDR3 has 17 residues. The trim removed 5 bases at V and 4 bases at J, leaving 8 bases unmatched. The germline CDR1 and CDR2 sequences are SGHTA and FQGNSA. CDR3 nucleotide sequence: TGTGCCAGCAGCCCCCAGGCGGGACTAGCGGGGTACAATGAGCAGTTCTTC. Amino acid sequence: CASSPQAGLAGYNEQFF.

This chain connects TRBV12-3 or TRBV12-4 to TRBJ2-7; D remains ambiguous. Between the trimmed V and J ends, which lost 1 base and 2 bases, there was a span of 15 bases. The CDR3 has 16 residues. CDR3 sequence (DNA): TGTGCCAGCAGTTTAGGTTTGGCCAGCAAAGCCTACGAGCAGTACTTC. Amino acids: CASSLGLASKAYEQYF.

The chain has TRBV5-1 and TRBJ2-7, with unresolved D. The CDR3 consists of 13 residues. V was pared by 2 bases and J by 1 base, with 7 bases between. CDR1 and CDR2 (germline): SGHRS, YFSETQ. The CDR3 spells CASSFMVSYEQYF. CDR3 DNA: TGCGCCAGCAGCTTTATGGTTTCCTACGAGCAGTACTTC.

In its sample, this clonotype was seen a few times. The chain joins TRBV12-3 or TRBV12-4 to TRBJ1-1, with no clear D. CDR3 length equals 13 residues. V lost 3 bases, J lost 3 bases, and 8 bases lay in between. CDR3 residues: CASSFNQDTEAFF. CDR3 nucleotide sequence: TGTGCCAGCAGTTTCAATCAAGACACTGAAGCTTTCTTT.

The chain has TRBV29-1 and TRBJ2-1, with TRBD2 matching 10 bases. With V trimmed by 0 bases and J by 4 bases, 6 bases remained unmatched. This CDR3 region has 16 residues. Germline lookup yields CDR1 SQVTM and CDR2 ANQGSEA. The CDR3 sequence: CSVEDTRLAGYNEQFF. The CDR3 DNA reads TGCAGCGTTGAAGATACCAGACTAGCGGGTTACAATGAGCAGTTCTTC.

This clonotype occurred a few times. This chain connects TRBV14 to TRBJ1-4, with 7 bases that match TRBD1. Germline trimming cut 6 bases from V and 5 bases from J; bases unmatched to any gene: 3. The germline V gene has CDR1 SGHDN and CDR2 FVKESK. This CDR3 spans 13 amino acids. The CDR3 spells CASSNRGNEKLFF. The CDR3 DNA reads TGTGCCAGCAGTAACAGGGGAAATGAAAAACTGTTTTTT.

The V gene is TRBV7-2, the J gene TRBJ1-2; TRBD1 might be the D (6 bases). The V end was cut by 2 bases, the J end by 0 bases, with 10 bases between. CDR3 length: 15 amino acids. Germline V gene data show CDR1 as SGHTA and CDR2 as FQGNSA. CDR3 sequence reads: CASSLSTGTNYGYTF. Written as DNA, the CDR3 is TGTGCCAGCAGCTTATCGACAGGCACTAACTATGGCTACACCTTC.

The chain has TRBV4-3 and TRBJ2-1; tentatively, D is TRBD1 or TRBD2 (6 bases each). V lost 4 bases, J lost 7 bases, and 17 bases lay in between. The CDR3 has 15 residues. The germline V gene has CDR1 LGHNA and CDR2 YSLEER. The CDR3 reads CASSRGWGAGNEQFF. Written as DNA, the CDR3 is TGCGCCAGCAGCCGGGGCTGGGGGGCGGGTAATGAGCAGTTCTTC.

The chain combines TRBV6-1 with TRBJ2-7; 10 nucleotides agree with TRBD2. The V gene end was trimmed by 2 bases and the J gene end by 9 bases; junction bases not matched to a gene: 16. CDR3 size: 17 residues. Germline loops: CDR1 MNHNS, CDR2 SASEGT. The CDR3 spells CASSEISGLAGAASQYF. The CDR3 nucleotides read TGTGCCAGCAGTGAAATAAGCGGTCTAGCGGGAGCCGCGTCGCAGTACTTC.

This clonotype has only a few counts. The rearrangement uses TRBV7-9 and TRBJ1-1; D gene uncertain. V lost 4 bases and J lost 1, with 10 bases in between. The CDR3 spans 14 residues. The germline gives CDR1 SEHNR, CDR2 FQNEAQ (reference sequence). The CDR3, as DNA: TGTGCCAGCAGCTCCGGCGGCGGGAACACTGAAGCTTTCTTT. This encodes CASSSGGGNTEAFF.

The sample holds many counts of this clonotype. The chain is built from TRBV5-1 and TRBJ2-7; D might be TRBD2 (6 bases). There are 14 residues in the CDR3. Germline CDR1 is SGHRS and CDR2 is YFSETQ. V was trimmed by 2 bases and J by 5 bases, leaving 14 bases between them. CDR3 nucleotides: TGCGCCAGCAGCTTCACCGGGACTGGGGACGAGCAGTACTTC. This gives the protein CASSFTGTGDEQYF.

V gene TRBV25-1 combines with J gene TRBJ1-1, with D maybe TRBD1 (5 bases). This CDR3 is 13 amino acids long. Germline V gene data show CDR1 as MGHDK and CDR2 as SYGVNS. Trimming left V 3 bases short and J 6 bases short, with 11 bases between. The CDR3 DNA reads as TGTGCCAGCAGTGATGGGGGGTTTGCTGAAGCTTTCTTT. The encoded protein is CASSDGGFAEAFF.